What follows are 11 T cell receptor beta chains derived from one specimen sequenced in a study of T-cell memory formation after mild COVID-19. TCRdb reprocessed the 5' RACE reads via MiXCR and lists one record per CDR3 protein. The sample has about 49,000 distinct CDR3 sequences; around 25% are singletons. The material sequenced was PBMCs or a T cell subset sorted from them (not recorded which). These receptors all stem from a man aged 18-30 years who had mild COVID-19 (a few samples of this study predate the infection). Cell type and time point are not known.

A word on this clonotype: This sequence may be a read error, since a much larger clone differs from it by one base. This rearrangement joins TRBV2 to TRBJ2-2; D gene unclear. This CDR3 has 16 residues. Trimming removed 2 bases at V and 2 bases at J, with 12 bases between. Germline CDR1 SNHLY, CDR2 FYNNEI. CDR3 nucleotides: TGTGCCAGCAGTGAATTGGCGGTGGGAAACACCGGGGAGCTGTTTTTT. Its translation is CASSELAVGNTGELFF. The full variable domain, with the rest looked up from reference TRBV2 and TRBJ2-2, is EPEVTQTPSHQVTQMGQEVILRCVPISNHLYFYWYRQILGQKVEFLVSFYNNEISEKSEIFDDQFSVERPDGSNFTLKIRSTKLEDSAMYFCASSELAVGNTGELFFGEGSRLTVL.

This clonotype has more than one count but fewer than ten. The V and J genes are TRBV20-1 and TRBJ2-5, with 10 bases that match TRBD2. The CDR3 has 15 residues. CDR1 is DFQATT, CDR2 SNEGSKA, per germline (reference sequence). V dropped 3 bases and J dropped 4; count of bases not matched to a gene: 8. The CDR3 sequence: CSASRLAGFGETQYF. CDR3 nucleotides: TGCAGTGCTAGTAGACTAGCGGGTTTTGGAGAGACCCAGTACTTC.

V and J are TRBV5-6 and TRBJ2-1; no clear D. The CDR3 is 13 amino acids. V shed 4 bases and J shed 8 bases, with 13 bases lying between them. Germline V lookup: CDR1 SGHDT, CDR2 YYEEEE. DNA for the CDR3: TGTGCCAGCAGCGCCGCTAATAAGGATGAGCAGTTCTTC. Its translation: CASSAANKDEQFF.

V and J are TRBV20-1 and TRBJ2-1, with 8 bases that match TRBD2. The ends lost 2 bases at V and 3 bases at J; junction bases unmatched: 6. The germline gives CDR1 DFQATT, CDR2 SNEGSKA (reference sequence). This CDR3 contains 15 residues. The CDR3 sequence: CSARSSGVRYNEQFF. For the CDR3, the DNA is TGCAGTGCTAGAAGTAGCGGGGTTCGCTACAATGAGCAGTTCTTC.

The V call is TRBV18, the J call TRBJ2-5; a weak D match, TRBD1 (5 bases). The V end lost 4 bases, the J end lost 4 bases, and 25 bases lay between the germline ends. The CDR3 extends over 18 amino acids. Germline CDR1 reads KGHSH; CDR2 reads LQKENI. The CDR3 reads CASSQLNLRQNPRETQYF. Written as DNA, the CDR3 is TGTGCCAGCTCACAACTCAATCTTCGACAGAACCCCAGAGAGACCCAGTACTTC. Full variable domain (remainder filled in from reference TRBV18 and TRBJ2-5): NAGVMQNPRHLVRRRGQEARLRCSPMKGHSHVYWYRQLPEEGLKFMVYLQKENIIDESGMPKERFSAEFPKEGPSILRIQQVVRGDSAAYFCASSQLNLRQNPRETQYFGPGTRLLVL.

This clonotype is medium-sized. The chain is built from TRBV12-3 or TRBV12-4 and TRBJ2-7, with 9 positions matching TRBD2. CDR3 length equals 14 residues. The ends lost 3 bases at V and 7 bases at J; junction bases unmatched: 7. Here the CDR3 reads CASSFGGGAGEQYF. The DNA for the CDR3 is TGTGCCAGCAGTTTTGGCGGGGGGGCCGGTGAGCAGTACTTC.

The V and J genes are TRBV12-3 or TRBV12-4 and TRBJ2-2; the D gene could be TRBD1 or TRBD2 (5 bases each). With 5 bases removed from V and 2 bases from J, the gap between germline ends came to 15 bases. The CDR3 has 16 amino acids. The CDR3 coding sequence is TGTGCCAGCAGTCAATCCGGGACCCCAAACACCGGGGAGCTGTTTTTT. Translation: CASSQSGTPNTGELFF.

This clonotype was seen a few times. The chain combines TRBV7-2 with TRBJ2-7; the match to TRBD2 covers 10 bases. The CDR3 is 16 amino acids. J lost 6 bases, V lost 5 bases, and 13 bases had no gene match. Germline V gene lookup returns CDR1 SGHTA and CDR2 FQGNSA. CDR3 in amino acids: CASSPNVLAGWGEQYF. The CDR3 region has the DNA TGTGCCAGCAGCCCTAACGTACTAGCGGGGTGGGGCGAGCAGTACTTC.

This chain links TRBV12-3 or TRBV12-4 with TRBJ2-5; D unresolved. This CDR3 has 11 residues. V lost 3 bases and J lost 5, with 4 bases in between. Here the CDR3 reads CASSFDETQYF. CDR3 sequence (DNA): TGTGCCAGCAGTTTCGATGAGACCCAGTACTTC.

This sequence joins TRBV28 and TRBJ2-2; D is perhaps TRBD2 (5 bases). The CDR3 has 15 amino acids. From germline, CDR1 is MDHEN and CDR2 SYDVKM. V lost 6 bases, J lost 3 bases, and 14 bases lay in between. The CDR3 DNA reads as TGTGCCAGCAGAAAGGACTTTAGGGACACCGGGGAGCTGTTTTTT. It codes for CASRKDFRDTGELFF.

V and J are TRBV20-1 and TRBJ1-5; TRBD1 matches 9 bases. Germline CDR1 is DFQATT and CDR2 is SNEGSKA (reference sequence). This CDR3 comprises 13 residues. The V segment lost 5 bases and the J segment 2 bases; nucleotides outside the gene matches: 1. The CDR3 coding sequence is TGCAGTGCTCACAGGGGGCGCAATCAGCCCCAGCATTTT. Translation: CSAHRGRNQPQHF.